This T cell receptor beta chain originates from a study of T cells after yellow fever vaccination. TCRdb re-analysed the 5' RACE reads in MiXCR, keeping a single row per CDR3 protein. The table shows 60,000 to 85,000 distinct CDR3 sequences, with roughly 6.9% occurring only once. The germline V gene has CDR1 SGHAT and CDR2 FQDESV (reference sequence). The CDR3 is made up of 19 amino acids. V dropped 6 bases and J dropped 5 bases, with 28 bases sitting between them. This clonotype has a handful of counts. This clonotype was obtained from a man aged 18 to 29 who received the YFV17D yellow fever vaccine. The specimen comprised CD8+ T cells sorted from PBMCs, sampled about 5 days after the first yellow fever vaccination. V usage is TRBV11-1 and J usage is TRBJ1-4; unclear D gene. CDR3 protein: CASSRNPSSVGHLNEKLFF. The CDR3 nucleotides are TGTGCCAGCAGTCGAAACCCATCATCCGTCGGGCACTTAAATGAAAAACTGTTTTTT.